A selection of T cell receptor beta chains follows, all from one sample in a study of shared clonotypes between healthy human individuals. Sequencing used immunoSEQ multiplex PCR; TCRdb keeps in-frame clones, though not all of them. The sample has approximately 1.5 million clones, 98% seen once; the top ten hold approximately 0.4%. The specimen sequenced was naive CD4+ T cells sorted from blood. These receptors all come from a young man in good health. Both conserved end residues are part of each CDR3. Each record gives: J gene, D gene, clone size, V gene, CDR3 DNA, CDR3 protein. The D gene is left open where the match is weak. Size is omitted from some rows. Given values are once, few, many or a class for expanded clones.

>TRBJ2-1|TRBD2|NA|TRBV18
TGTGCCAGCTCACCACCGACTAGCGGCTCCTACAATGAGCAGTTCTTC
CASSPPTSGSYNEQFF
>TRBJ2-3|NA|NA|TRBV27
TGTGCCAGCAAGGGGGTGGCCCAAGCCCCAGATACGCAGTATTTT
CASKGVAQAPDTQYF
>TRBJ1-5|TRBD1|NA|TRBV19
TGTGCCAGTGGGGGACAGGGGCGGAGCAATCAGCCCCAGCATTTT
CASGGQGRSNQPQHF
>TRBJ1-2|NA|NA|TRBV7-6
TGTGCCAGCAGATTACTCCCGGACTTACATGGCTACACCTTC
CASRLLPDLHGYTF
>TRBJ2-6|NA|NA|TRBV5-1
TGCGCCAGCAGCTTATACGGCTCTGGGGCCAACGTCCTGACTTTC
CASSLYGSGANVLTF
>TRBJ2-7|TRBD2|NA|TRBV7-6
TGTGCCAGCAGCTTGGGACTAGCGGGACCCTACGAGCAGTACTTC
CASSLGLAGPYEQYF
>TRBJ2-7|NA|NA|TRBV5-1
TGCGCCAGCAGCTTGGCCGCCGGGGGGCTGGACTACGAGCAGTACTTC
CASSLAAGGLDYEQYF
>TRBJ2-7|TRBD1|once|TRBV28
TGTGCCAGCAGTTTACCCGGACAGGACTCCTACGAGCAGTACTTC
CASSLPGQDSYEQYF
>TRBJ2-3|TRBD2|NA|TRBV29-1
TGCAGCGTGAGAGCGGGGCCCATCACAGATACGCAGTATTTT
CSVRAGPITDTQYF
>TRBJ2-2|NA|NA|TRBV7-2
TGTGCCAGCAACCTTTGGGGCGGGGAGCTGTTTTTT
CASNLWGGELFF
>TRBJ2-1|NA|NA|TRBV9
TGTGCCAGCAGCGTAGCTCAACCCAGCGGACACTACAATGAGCAGTTCTTC
CASSVAQPSGHYNEQFF
>TRBJ2-1|TRBD2|once|TRBV4-3
TGCGCCAGCAGCCAACCCCTAGCGGGAGGGCCCCACAATGAGCAGTTCTTC
CASSQPLAGGPHNEQFF
>TRBJ2-7|NA|NA|TRBV10-1
TGCGCCAGCAGTCACAGGGAAAGCTACGAGCAGTACTTC
CASSHRESYEQYF
>TRBJ1-4|NA|NA|TRBV5-1
TGCGCCAGCAGCTTGGGGGATGGGAAAATAGGTGAAAAACTGTTTTTT
CASSLGDGKIGEKLFF
>TRBJ2-7|NA|NA|TRBV4-1
TGCGCCAGCAGCCAGGCCGGGGGGCCCTACGAGCAGTACTTC
CASSQAGGPYEQYF
>TRBJ2-7|NA|NA|TRBV5-1
TGCGCCAGCAGCCCGCTGACTAGCTCCTACGAGCAGTACTTC
CASSPLTSSYEQYF
>TRBJ1-5|TRBD1|NA|TRBV2
TGTGCCAGCAGACGACAGGGGAATCAGCCCCAGCATTTT
CASRRQGNQPQHF
>TRBJ2-6|TRBD1|NA|TRBV5-1
TGCGCCAGCAGCAGAGGGACAGGGTTTATCTCTGGGGCCAACGTCCTGACTTTC
CASSRGTGFISGANVLTF
>TRBJ2-3|TRBD2|NA|TRBV5-6
TGTGCCAGCAGCCGGACTAGCGGGGGCACAGATACGCAGTATTTT
CASSRTSGGTDTQYF
>TRBJ2-5|NA|NA|TRBV2
TGTGCCAGCACCAGGGAAGAGACCCAGTACTTC
CASTREETQYF
>TRBJ2-1|TRBD2|NA|TRBV12-5
TGTGCTAGTGGTTGGGGGGGACTAGCGGGCCCCGTATCCTACAATGAGCAGTTCTTC
CASGWGGLAGPVSYNEQFF
>TRBJ1-1|NA|NA|TRBV5-4
TGTGCCAGCAGCAAGGGGGGGCCGAACACTGAAGCTTTCTTT
CASSKGGPNTEAFF
>TRBJ2-5|TRBD2|NA|TRBV30
TGTGCCTGGAGGGGCGGGCCCAGCGGGATAGAGACCCAGTACTTC
CAWRGGPSGIETQYF
>TRBJ1-1|NA|NA|TRBV9
TGTGCCAGCAGCGTAGGAAGCCAGAACACTGAAGCTTTCTTT
CASSVGSQNTEAFF
>TRBJ2-3|NA|NA|TRBV9
TGTGCCAGCAGCGTAGACAGTGACATTTCCACAGATACGCAGTATTTT
CASSVDSDISTDTQYF
>TRBJ2-5|NA|NA|TRBV10-3
TGTGCCATCAGTGCAAGGGAACAAGAGACCCAGTACTTC
CAISAREQETQYF
>TRBJ2-1|NA|NA|TRBV11-2
TGTGCCAGCACCAACATCGGTGAGCAGTTCTTC
CASTNIGEQFF
>TRBJ1-1|NA|NA|TRBV27
TGTGCCAGCAGTCCTTCCGGGACGGTGAACACTGAAGCTTTCTTT
CASSPSGTVNTEAFF
>TRBJ2-1|TRBD2|NA|TRBV5-1
TGCGCCAGCAGCCCGGGCGGGCTAGCGGACTACAATGAGCAGTTCTTC
CASSPGGLADYNEQFF
>TRBJ1-2|TRBD1|NA|TRBV10-2
TGCGCCAGCAGTGAGGTCCTAGGACAGGGTAACTATGGCTACACCTTC
CASSEVLGQGNYGYTF
>TRBJ2-7|NA|NA|TRBV19
TGTGCCAGTAGTCGTCACAGTGGAAACTACGAGCAGTACTTC
CASSRHSGNYEQYF
>TRBJ2-7|NA|NA|TRBV7-2
TGTGCCAGCAGCTGGAAGTACGAGCAGTACTTC
CASSWKYEQYF
>TRBJ2-7|NA|NA|TRBV15
TGTGCCACCAGCAGAGATCGGGGTTGGCAGTACTTC
CATSRDRGWQYF
>TRBJ2-5|TRBD1|NA|TRBV11-2
TGTGCCAGCAGGACCGGGACAGGGGGCCGGAAAGAGACCCAGTACTTC
CASRTGTGGRKETQYF
>TRBJ2-1|TRBD2|NA|TRBV5-6
TGTGCCAGCAGCTTCCCTAGCGGGCCCTACAATGAGCAGTTCTTC
CASSFPSGPYNEQFF
>TRBJ2-1|NA|NA|TRBV28
TGTGCCAGCAGTTTCAAGGGTAGTGAGCAGTTCTTC
CASSFKGSEQFF
>TRBJ2-7|TRBD1|NA|TRBV28
TGTGCCAGCAGGGTGGGGACAGGGGCTTTGTACGAGCAGTACTTC
CASRVGTGALYEQYF
>TRBJ2-7|NA|NA|TRBV5-5
TGTGCCAGCAGCGAAAAATGGACCTCGGGCTCCTACGAGCAGTACTTC
CASSEKWTSGSYEQYF
>TRBJ2-1|TRBD2|NA|TRBV28
TGTGCCAGCAGCTTGTCCGGGGGGGGTACGCAGTTCTTC
CASSLSGGGTQFF
>TRBJ2-1|NA|NA|TRBV9
TGTGCCAGCAGCGTAGTAGGACTCTCTAATGAGCAGTTCTTC
CASSVVGLSNEQFF
>TRBJ1-5|NA|NA|TRBV10-2
TGCGCCAGCAGTTCGGGCGGCAATCAGCCCCAGCATTTT
CASSSGGNQPQHF
>TRBJ2-1|NA|NA|TRBV5-6
TGTGCCAGCAGTACACCCGACGGCCCCCGGCAGTTCTTC
CASSTPDGPRQFF
>TRBJ1-2|NA|NA|TRBV28
TGTGCCAGCAGTTTGAAGGGGCTGAGGGGCTACACCTTC
CASSLKGLRGYTF
>TRBJ2-5|TRBD1|once|TRBV15
TGTGCCACCAGCGGCAGGGGGCGAGAGACCCAGTACTTC
CATSGRGRETQYF
>TRBJ2-3|NA|NA|TRBV11-2
TGTGCCAGCAGCTCGCGCCCCAGCACAGATACGCAGTATTTT
CASSSRPSTDTQYF
>TRBJ1-2|NA|NA|TRBV28
TGTGCCAGCAGTTTGTTCTTGGGATCGACAGCGCTAACCCGCCTCCATGGCTACACCTTC
CASSLFLGSTALTRLHGYTF
>TRBJ2-7|TRBD1|NA|TRBV7-2
TGTGCCAGCAGCTCCCGAGGGACAGCCTCCTACGAGCAGTACTTC
CASSSRGTASYEQYF
>TRBJ2-1|NA|NA|TRBV11-3
TGTGCCAGCAGCCAGGGGTTGAATGAGCAGTTCTTC
CASSQGLNEQFF
>TRBJ2-3|NA|NA|TRBV30
TGTGCCTCCGGTCGAGCTTCCACAGATACGCAGTATTTT
CASGRASTDTQYF
>TRBJ2-7|NA|NA|TRBV5-5
TGTGCCAGCAGCTTAATCCTAGAATTGTACGAGCAGTACTTC
CASSLILELYEQYF
>TRBJ2-6|NA|NA|TRBV10-2
TGCGCCAGCTCGGGGGAGCGTCCGACTGGGGCCAACGTCCTGACTTTC
CASSGERPTGANVLTF
>TRBJ2-4|NA|NA|TRBV15
TGTGCCACCAGCAGGCCGGAGGTTGCGGGAAACATTCAGTACTTC
CATSRPEVAGNIQYF
>TRBJ2-1|TRBD2|once|TRBV29-1
TGCAGCTTGGGCGGGAGTTCCTACAATGAGCAGTTCTTC
CSLGGSSYNEQFF
>TRBJ2-3|TRBD2|NA|TRBV7-9
TGTGCCAGCAGCCCGGGCAACGGGAGGGCCTCTGGAGATACGCAGTATTTT
CASSPGNGRASGDTQYF
>TRBJ2-3|NA|NA|TRBV28
TGTGCCAGCAGGGAAGGAGGAGATACGCAGTATTTT
CASREGGDTQYF
>TRBJ2-1|NA|NA|TRBV5-1
TGCGCCAGCAGCTTACCGACTATCAATGAGCAGTTCTTC
CASSLPTINEQFF
>TRBJ2-5|NA|NA|TRBV27
TGTGCCAGCAGTTTAAAAGCCCGGGGGACCCAGTACTTC
CASSLKARGTQYF
>TRBJ2-5|TRBD1|NA|TRBV10-3
TGTGCCATCGGACCACAGGGGGTGGAGAGGGAGACCCAGTACTTC
CAIGPQGVERETQYF